The subject of this entry is one T cell receptor beta chain. Its antigen is not known. This table comes from immunoSEQ multiplex PCR, and its TCRdb copy is limited to in-frame clones, with some not included. Of some 150,000 clones in the sample, 70% to 90% were seen once. V dropped 4 bases and J dropped 5 bases, with 12 bases sitting between them. The CDR3 sequence is 13 residues long. This sample was taken from a study of T cell responses to AZD1222 COVID-19 vaccine. Study overall: Pooled in the analysis were second doses at about 4 or about 12 weeks.

Broader study findings: Spike-wide vaccine-associated CD4 TCRs dominated at 160-218 and 743-854.

This clonotype was obtained from an adult in good health. Sequencing was performed on peripheral blood, taken on day 0 of AZD1222 vaccination. The chain links TRBV12-3 or TRBV12-4 to TRBJ2-7; D is unclear. For the CDR3, the DNA is TGTGCCAGCAGTTCGATAGACGTCGACGAGCAGTACTTC. The encoded protein is CASSSIDVDEQYF.